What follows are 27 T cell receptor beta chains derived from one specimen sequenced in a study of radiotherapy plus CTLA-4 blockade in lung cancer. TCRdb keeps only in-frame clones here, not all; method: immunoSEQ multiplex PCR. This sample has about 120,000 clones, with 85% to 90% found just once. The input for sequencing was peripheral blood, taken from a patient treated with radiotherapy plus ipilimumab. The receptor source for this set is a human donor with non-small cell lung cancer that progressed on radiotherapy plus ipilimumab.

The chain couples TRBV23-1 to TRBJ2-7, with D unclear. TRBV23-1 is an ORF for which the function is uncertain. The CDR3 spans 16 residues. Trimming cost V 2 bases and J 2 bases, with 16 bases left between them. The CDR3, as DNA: TGCGCCAGCAGTCAAGTCTCAGGCCCTGGGGCCTACGAGCAGTACTTC. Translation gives CASSQVSGPGAYEQYF.

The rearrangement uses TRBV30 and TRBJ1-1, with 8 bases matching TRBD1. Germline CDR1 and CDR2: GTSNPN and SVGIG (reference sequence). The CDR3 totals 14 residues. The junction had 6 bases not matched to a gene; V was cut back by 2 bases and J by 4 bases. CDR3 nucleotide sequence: TGTGCCTGGAGTAGCCCCGACAGGGGCACTGAAGCTTTCTTT. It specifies CAWSSPDRGTEAFF.

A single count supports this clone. The CDR3 spells CASSIGTDTQYF. In DNA, the CDR3 is TGTGCCAGCAGTATTGGTACAGATACGCAGTATTTT. This rearrangement joins TRBV27 to TRBJ2-3; no firm D call. V dropped 5 bases and J dropped 3 bases, with 6 bases sitting between them. The CDR3 runs 12 residues. Germline-derived CDR1 and CDR2 are MNHEY and SMNVEV (reference sequence).

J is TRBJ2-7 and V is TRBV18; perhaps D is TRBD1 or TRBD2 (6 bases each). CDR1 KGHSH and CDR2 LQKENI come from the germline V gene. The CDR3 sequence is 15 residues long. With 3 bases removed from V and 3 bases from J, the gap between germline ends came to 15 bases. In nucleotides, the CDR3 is TGTGCCAGCTCACCGAGGGGGACTTCCGACTACGAGCAGTACTTC. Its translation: CASSPRGTSDYEQYF. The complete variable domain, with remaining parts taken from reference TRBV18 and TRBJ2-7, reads NAGVMQNPRHLVRRRGQEARLRCSPMKGHSHVYWYRQLPEEGLKFMVYLQKENIIDESGMPKERFSAEFPKEGPSILRIQQVVRGDSAAYFCASSPRGTSDYEQYFGPGTRLTVT.

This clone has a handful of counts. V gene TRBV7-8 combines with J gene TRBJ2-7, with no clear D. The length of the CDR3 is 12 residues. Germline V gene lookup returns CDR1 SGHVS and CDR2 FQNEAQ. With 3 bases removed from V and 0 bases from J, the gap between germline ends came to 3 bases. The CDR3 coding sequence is TGTGCCAGCAGCTTCCGCTCCTACGAGCAGTACTTC. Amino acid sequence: CASSFRSYEQYF.

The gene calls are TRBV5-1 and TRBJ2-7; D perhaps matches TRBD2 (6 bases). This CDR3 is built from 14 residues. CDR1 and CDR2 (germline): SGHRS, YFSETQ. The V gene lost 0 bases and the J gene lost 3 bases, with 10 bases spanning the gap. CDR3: CASSLAGEVYEQYF. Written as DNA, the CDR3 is TGCGCCAGCAGCTTGGCGGGAGAGGTCTACGAGCAGTACTTC.

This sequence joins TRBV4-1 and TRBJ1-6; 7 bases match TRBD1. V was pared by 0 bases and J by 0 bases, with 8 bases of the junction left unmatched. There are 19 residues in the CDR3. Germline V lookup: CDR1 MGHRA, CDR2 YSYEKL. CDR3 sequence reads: CASSQDHEGASSYNSPLHF. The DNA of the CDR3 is TGCGCCAGCAGCCAAGATCATGAGGGGGCGAGCTCCTATAATTCACCCCTCCACTTT.

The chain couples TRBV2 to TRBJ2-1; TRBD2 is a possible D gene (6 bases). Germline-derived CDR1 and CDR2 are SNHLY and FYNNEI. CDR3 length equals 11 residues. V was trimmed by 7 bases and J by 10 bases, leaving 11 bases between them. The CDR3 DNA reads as TGTGCCAGCAAAGGCGGGATGGAGCAGTTCTTC. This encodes CASKGGMEQFF. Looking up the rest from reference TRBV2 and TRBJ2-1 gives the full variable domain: EPEVTQTPSHQVTQMGQEVILRCVPISNHLYFYWYRQILGQKVEFLVSFYNNEISEKSEIFDDQFSVERPDGSNFTLKIRSTKLEDSAMYFCASKGGMEQFFGPGTRLTVL.

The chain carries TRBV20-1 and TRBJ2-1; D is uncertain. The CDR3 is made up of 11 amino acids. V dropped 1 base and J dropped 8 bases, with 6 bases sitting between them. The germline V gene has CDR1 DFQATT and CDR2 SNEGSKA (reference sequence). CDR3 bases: TGCAGTGCTAGAGGGACGGATGAGCAGTTCTTC. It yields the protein CSARGTDEQFF.

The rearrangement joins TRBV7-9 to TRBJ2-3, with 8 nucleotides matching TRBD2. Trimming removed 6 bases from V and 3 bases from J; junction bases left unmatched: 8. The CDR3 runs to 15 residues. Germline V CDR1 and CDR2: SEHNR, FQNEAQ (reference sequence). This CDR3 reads CASRVTRGRTDTQYF. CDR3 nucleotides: TGTGCCAGCAGGGTGACCCGCGGGAGGACAGATACGCAGTATTTT.

The CDR3, as DNA: TGTGCCAGCAGTGCCCCCCGCCGGAGCTCCTACGAGCAGTACTTC. Encoded protein: CASSAPRRSSYEQYF. The V call is TRBV6-1, the J call TRBJ2-7; no reliable D call. Germline V lookup: CDR1 MNHNS, CDR2 SASEGT. Trimming pared 4 bases from V and 0 bases from J, leaving 13 bases between. This CDR3 has 15 amino acids.

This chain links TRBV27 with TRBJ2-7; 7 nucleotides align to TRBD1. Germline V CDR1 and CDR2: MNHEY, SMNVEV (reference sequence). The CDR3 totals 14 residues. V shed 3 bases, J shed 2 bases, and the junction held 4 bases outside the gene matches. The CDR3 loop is CASSLGTAPYEQYF. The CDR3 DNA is TGTGCCAGCAGTTTGGGGACAGCACCCTACGAGCAGTACTTC.

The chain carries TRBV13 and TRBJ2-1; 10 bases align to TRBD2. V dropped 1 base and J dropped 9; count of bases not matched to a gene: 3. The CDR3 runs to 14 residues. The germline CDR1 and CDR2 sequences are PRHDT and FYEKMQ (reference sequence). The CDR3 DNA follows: TGTGCCAGCAGCTTAGAACTAGCGGGATTTGAGCAGTTCTTC. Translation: CASSLELAGFEQFF.

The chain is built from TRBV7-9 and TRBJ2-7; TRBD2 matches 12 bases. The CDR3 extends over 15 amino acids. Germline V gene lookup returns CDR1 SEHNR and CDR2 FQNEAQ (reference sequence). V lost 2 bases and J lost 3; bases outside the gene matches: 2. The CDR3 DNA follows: TGTGCCAGCAGCTTATTACTAGCGGGAGGCTACGAGCAGTACTTC. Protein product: CASSLLLAGGYEQYF.

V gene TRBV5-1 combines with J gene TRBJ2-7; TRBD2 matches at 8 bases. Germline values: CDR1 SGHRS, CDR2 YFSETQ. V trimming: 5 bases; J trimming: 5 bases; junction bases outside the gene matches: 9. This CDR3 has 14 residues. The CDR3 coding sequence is TGCGCCAGCAGAAAAAGCGGGAGTGGCCACGAGCAGTACTTC. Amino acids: CASRKSGSGHEQYF.

DNA for the CDR3: TGTGCCAGCAGTGAAGCTATCCGGCGCAGGGACCAGGGAACCTTC. It translates to CASSEAIRRRDQGTF. This rearrangement joins TRBV6-1 to TRBJ1-2; TRBD1 might be the D (5 bases). Between the trimmed V and J ends, which lost 0 bases and 14 bases, there was a span of 22 bases. The CDR3 extends over 15 amino acids. Per germline, CDR1 MNHNS and CDR2 SASEGT.

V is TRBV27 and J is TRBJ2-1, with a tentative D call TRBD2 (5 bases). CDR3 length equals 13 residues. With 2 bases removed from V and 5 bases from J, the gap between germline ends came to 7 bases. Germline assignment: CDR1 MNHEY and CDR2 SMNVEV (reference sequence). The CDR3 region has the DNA TGTGCCAGCAGTTTAGGACTTCACAATGAGCAGTTCTTC. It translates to CASSLGLHNEQFF.

Here the CDR3 DNA reads TGTGCCAGCAGTCGGGAGGGGGTAGCGGCCCGTTTGGGCGAGCAGTACTTC. Its protein product is CASSREGVAARLGEQYF. The chain combines TRBV7-2 with TRBJ2-7; 8 nucleotides agree with TRBD2. Germline lookup yields CDR1 SGHTA and CDR2 FQGNSA. J gave up 6 bases and V 6 bases, and 19 bases lay outside the gene matches. The CDR3 is made up of 17 amino acids.

The CDR3 DNA follows: TGTGCCAGCAGTTATAGGCGTTTCTCAGGGGGAACTGAAGCTTTCTTT. The encoded protein is CASSYRRFSGGTEAFF. This chain joins TRBV6-5 and TRBJ1-1; 7 bases agree with TRBD1. This CDR3 region has 16 residues. V shed 3 bases and J 5 bases; nucleotides not matched to a gene: 12. The germline gives CDR1 MNHEY, CDR2 SVGAGI.

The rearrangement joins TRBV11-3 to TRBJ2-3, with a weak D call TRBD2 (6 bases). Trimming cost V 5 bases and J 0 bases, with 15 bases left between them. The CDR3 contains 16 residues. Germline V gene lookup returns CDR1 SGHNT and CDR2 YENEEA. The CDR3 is CASSPKSAGSTDTQYF. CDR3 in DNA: TGTGCCAGCAGCCCGAAGAGCGCGGGGAGCACAGATACGCAGTATTTT. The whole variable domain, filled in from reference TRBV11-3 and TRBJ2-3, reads EAGVVQSPRYKIIEKKQPVAFWCNPISGHNTLYWYLQNLGQGPELLIRYENEEAVDDSQLPKDRFSAERLKGVDSTLKIQPAELGDSAVYLCASSPKSAGSTDTQYFGPGTRLTVL.

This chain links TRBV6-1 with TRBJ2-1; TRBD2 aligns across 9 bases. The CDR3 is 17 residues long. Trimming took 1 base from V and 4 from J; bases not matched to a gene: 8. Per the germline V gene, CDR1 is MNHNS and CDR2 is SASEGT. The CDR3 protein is CASSEDGSSGVYNEQFF. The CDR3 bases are TGTGCCAGCAGTGAAGACGGATCTAGCGGGGTTTACAATGAGCAGTTCTTC.

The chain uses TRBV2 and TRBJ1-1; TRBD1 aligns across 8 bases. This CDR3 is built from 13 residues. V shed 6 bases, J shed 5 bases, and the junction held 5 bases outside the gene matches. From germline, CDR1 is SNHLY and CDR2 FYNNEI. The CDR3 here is CASRVDRVTEAFF. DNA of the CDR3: TGTGCCAGCAGAGTGGACAGGGTTACTGAAGCTTTCTTT.

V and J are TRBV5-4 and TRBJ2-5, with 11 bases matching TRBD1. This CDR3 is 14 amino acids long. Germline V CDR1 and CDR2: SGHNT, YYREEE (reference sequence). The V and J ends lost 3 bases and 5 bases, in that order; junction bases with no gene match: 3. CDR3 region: CASSWDRGRETQYF. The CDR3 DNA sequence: TGTGCCAGCAGCTGGGACAGGGGGAGGGAGACCCAGTACTTC.

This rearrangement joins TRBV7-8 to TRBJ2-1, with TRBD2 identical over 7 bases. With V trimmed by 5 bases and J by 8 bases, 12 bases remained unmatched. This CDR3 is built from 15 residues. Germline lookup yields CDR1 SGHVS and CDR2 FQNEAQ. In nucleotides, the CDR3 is TGTGCCAGCAGCCTACGGGGGGACCTTACGGATGAGCAGTTCTTC. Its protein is CASSLRGDLTDEQFF.

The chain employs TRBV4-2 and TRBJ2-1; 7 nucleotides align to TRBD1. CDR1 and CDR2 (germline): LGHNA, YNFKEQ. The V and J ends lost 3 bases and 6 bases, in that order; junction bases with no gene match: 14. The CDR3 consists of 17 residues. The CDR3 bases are TGTGCCAGCAGCCAGCCACCCCTAGGGGGCGCAAGCAATGAGCAGTTCTTC. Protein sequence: CASSQPPLGGASNEQFF.

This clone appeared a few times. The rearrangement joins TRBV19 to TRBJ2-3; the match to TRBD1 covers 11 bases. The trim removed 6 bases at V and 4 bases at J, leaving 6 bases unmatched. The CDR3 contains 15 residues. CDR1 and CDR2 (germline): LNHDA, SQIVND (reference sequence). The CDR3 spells CASSMDRGLADTQYF. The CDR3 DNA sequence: TGTGCCAGTAGCATGGACAGGGGGCTGGCAGATACGCAGTATTTT.

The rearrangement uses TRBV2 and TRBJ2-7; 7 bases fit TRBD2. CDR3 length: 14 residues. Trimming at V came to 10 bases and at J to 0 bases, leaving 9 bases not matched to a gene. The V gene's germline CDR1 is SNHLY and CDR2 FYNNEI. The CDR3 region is CATNPGLYSYEQYF. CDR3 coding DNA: TGTGCCACCAATCCGGGACTATACTCCTACGAGCAGTACTTC.